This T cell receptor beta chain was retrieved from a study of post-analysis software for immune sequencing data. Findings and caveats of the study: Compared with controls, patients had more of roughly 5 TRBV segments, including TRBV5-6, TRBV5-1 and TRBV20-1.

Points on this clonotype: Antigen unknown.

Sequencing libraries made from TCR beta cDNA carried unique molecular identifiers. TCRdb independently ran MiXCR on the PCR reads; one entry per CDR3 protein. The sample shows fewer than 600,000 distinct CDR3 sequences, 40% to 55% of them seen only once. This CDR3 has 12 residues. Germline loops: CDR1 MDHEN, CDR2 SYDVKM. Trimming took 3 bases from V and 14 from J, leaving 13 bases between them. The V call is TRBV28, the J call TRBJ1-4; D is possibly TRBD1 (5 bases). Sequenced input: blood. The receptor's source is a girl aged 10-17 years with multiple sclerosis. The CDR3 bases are TGTGCCAGCAGTTTCCCTTGGGGGGGTCTGTTTTTT. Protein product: CASSFPWGGLFF.